This TCR beta chain was obtained from a study of T-cell reconstitution after alpha-beta-depleted transplantation in children. Trimming took 7 bases from V and 4 from J, leaving 16 bases between them. The CDR3 totals 13 residues. From germline, CDR1 is SQVTM and CDR2 ANQGSEA. Whole-study findings and limits: Diversity of TCRbeta at day 60 was high in some patients, arising from surviving recipient T cells and thymic progenitors. As was reported, about two months after transplant, alpha-beta T cells came from several hundred expanded graft clones.

This clonotype was seen only a few times. Its specificity is unknown. Preparation of the TCRbeta library was carried out with unique molecular identifiers. TCRdb ran MiXCR on the PCR reads and lists one entry per CDR3 protein. The sample holds just over 950,000 distinct CDR3 sequences, roughly 29% seen once. The specimen was PBMCs, mostly from graft donor cells, collected 360 days after TCRalphabeta/CD19-depleted stem cell transplant. The V gene is TRBV29-1, the J gene TRBJ2-5; D perhaps matches TRBD2 (5 bases). The clonotype was recovered from a boy less than two years old who had a stem cell transplant for SCID, so the T cells may come from the graft donor. The CDR3 is CSAAAGKRETQYF. The CDR3 DNA sequence: TGCAGCGCCGCGGCGGGCAAGCGAGAGACCCAGTACTTC. The entire variable domain, with the rest obtained from reference TRBV29-1 and TRBJ2-5, is as follows: SAVISQKPSRDICQRGTSLTIQCQVDSQVTMMFWYRQQPGQSLTLIATANQGSEATYESGFVIDKFPISRPNLTFSTLTVSNMSPEDSSIYLCSAAAGKRETQYFGPGTRLLVL.